This T cell receptor beta chain was sequenced during a study of cytotoxic CD8 clonotypes in ibrutinib-treated CLL. Study in general: IGHV unmutated 17; relapsed/refractory more than ten; treatment-naive roughly 14. Study findings and constraints: Rare overall, public clonotypes shrank or held steady under therapy. At baseline, clonality was higher than in age-matched healthy donors and correlated with CD8+ counts.

Germline CDR1 and CDR2: LNHDA and SQIVND (reference sequence). This CDR3 is built from 15 residues. Unmatched junction bases numbered 10, after V lost 5 bases and J lost 5 bases. Some clones are missing from TCRdb's copy, which holds only in-frame ones; the method was immunoSEQ multiplex PCR. The sample consists of under 150,000 clones, approximately 81% of them appearing once. Regarding this clone: The antigen remains unidentified.

This chain connects TRBV19 to TRBJ2-5; 8 nucleotides match TRBD1. The sequenced sample was PBMCs, obtained after 24 months of ibrutinib treatment. This sequence was found in a human donor with chronic lymphocytic leukemia. The CDR3 nucleotides read TGTGCCAGTAGTGCCTCGACAGGGGAGTCGGAGACCCAGTACTTC. Protein: CASSASTGESETQYF.